These 17 T cell receptor beta chains share one sample of origin, sequenced in a study of T-cell reconstitution after alpha-beta-depleted transplantation in children. Preparation of the TCRbeta library used unique molecular identifiers. A single record per CDR3 protein comes from TCRdb applying MiXCR to the PCR reads. This sample has 400,000 to 550,000 distinct CDR3 sequences, with roughly a tenth found just once. The source was PBMCs, collected before TCRalphabeta/CD19-depleted stem cell transplant. Source of these receptors: a child between 2 and 9 years old with inherited bone marrow failure, due to receive a stem cell transplant.

This clonotype has more than one count but fewer than ten. V gene TRBV24-1 combines with J gene TRBJ2-3; D remains unclear. V was shortened by 4 bases and J by 3 bases, with 7 bases between the two germline ends. The length of the CDR3 is 13 residues. Germline V CDR1 and CDR2: KGHDR, SFDVKD. CDR3 nucleotides: TGTGCCACCAGTGAAGACGGGACAGATACGCAGTATTTT. As protein: CATSEDGTDTQYF.

This chain links TRBV20-1 with TRBJ2-7; D is perhaps TRBD1 or TRBD2 (5 bases each). The germline V and J ends were trimmed by 1 base and 6 bases, with 10 bases remaining between them. This CDR3 spans 12 amino acids. In germline, CDR1 is DFQATT, CDR2 SNEGSKA (reference sequence). The CDR3 nucleotides read TGCAGTGCTAGAGCGTCGGGACCCGAGCAGTACTTC. Protein sequence: CSARASGPEQYF.

In its sample, this clonotype was seen many times. This chain links TRBV29-1 with TRBJ1-2; D gene uncertain. The CDR3 spans 13 residues. The germline gives CDR1 SQVTM, CDR2 ANQGSEA. With 4 bases removed from V and 0 bases from J, the gap between germline ends came to 9 bases. The CDR3 spells CSVVDSANYGYTF. Written as DNA, the CDR3 is TGCAGCGTTGTGGACTCAGCTAACTATGGCTACACCTTC.

Note on this clonotype: With a much larger clone just one base away, this may be a read error. This rearrangement joins TRBV24-1 to TRBJ1-5; D perhaps matches TRBD1 (6 bases). Germline CDR1 is KGHDR and CDR2 is SFDVKD. The CDR3 spans 15 residues. CDR3 in DNA: TGTGCCACCAGTGACTCAACAGGGAACAATCAGACCCAGCATTTT. Translating gives CATSDSTGNNQTQHF.

This clonotype was observed a few times. This CDR3 reads CASRSSAGLQFF. CDR3 nucleotides: TGTGCCAGCCGCTCTAGCGCCGGTCTGCAGTTCTTC. The chain recombines TRBV27 with TRBJ2-1; D might be TRBD2 (6 bases). The V end lost 8 bases, the J end lost 12 bases, and 17 bases lay between the germline ends. Germline CDR1 is MNHEY and CDR2 is SMNVEV (reference sequence). CDR3 length: 12 amino acids.

In this sample, this clonotype turned up many times. The chain uses TRBV11-2 and TRBJ1-5; the D is unclear. V dropped 1 base and J dropped 3 bases, with 10 bases sitting between them. The CDR3 loop spans 15 amino acids. Germline V gene sequence: CDR1 SGHAT, CDR2 FQNNGV. The CDR3 sequence: CASSLGADYNQPQHF. For the CDR3, the DNA is TGTGCCAGCAGCTTAGGCGCAGATTACAATCAGCCCCAGCATTTT. Full variable domain (rest looked up from reference TRBV11-2 and TRBJ1-5): EAGVAQSPRYKIIEKRQSVAFWCNPISGHATLYWYQQILGQGPKLLIQFQNNGVVDDSQLPKDRFSAERLKGVDSTLKIQPAKLEDSAVYLCASSLGADYNQPQHFGDGTRLSIL.

At least ten counts were recorded for this clonotype. The chain couples TRBV9 to TRBJ2-7, with a possible D match to TRBD2 (6 bases). V was cut by 3 bases and J by 5 bases, with 15 bases left in between. Per the germline V gene, CDR1 is SGDLS and CDR2 is YYNGEE. The CDR3 is 14 amino acids. The CDR3 coding sequence is TGTGCCAGCAGCGCGGAGGGCCGTCCCGACGAGCAGTACTTC. Protein: CASSAEGRPDEQYF. The full variable domain, rest sourced from reference TRBV9 and TRBJ2-7, is DSGVTQTPKHLITATGQRVTLRCSPRSGDLSVYWYQQSLDQGLQFLIQYYNGEERAKGNILERFSAQQFPDLHSELNLSSLELGDSALYFCASSAEGRPDEQYFGPGTRLTVT.

This clonotype was detected many times. CDR3 residues: CSARRGVTEAFF. The CDR3 DNA sequence: TGCAGTGCTAGGAGAGGTGTCACTGAAGCTTTCTTT. The J gene is TRBJ1-1, the V gene TRBV20-1; no clear D gene. The CDR3 covers 12 residues. Germline V gives CDR1 DFQATT, CDR2 SNEGSKA (reference sequence). The ends were cut back, 3 bases at V and 4 bases at J, with 9 bases in the middle.

At least ten counts were recorded for this clonotype. The chain joins TRBV20-1 to TRBJ1-2; D call uncertain. The CDR3 covers 15 residues. Looked up from germline, CDR1 is DFQATT and CDR2 is SNEGSKA (reference sequence). Trimming removed 3 bases at V and 3 bases at J, with 17 bases between. The CDR3 DNA reads as TGCAGTGCTAGCTCTTTAGGGCGGTCAGACTATGGCTACACCTTC. This sequence encodes CSASSLGRSDYGYTF.

The chain uses TRBV11-1 and TRBJ2-3; 10 bases are shared with TRBD2. The V and J ends lost 0 bases and 4 bases, in that order; junction bases with no gene match: 4. Germline V CDR1 and CDR2: SGHAT, FQDESV (reference sequence). This CDR3 contains 16 residues. The CDR3 sequence: CASSLASGRAADTQYF. CDR3 nucleotide sequence: TGTGCCAGCAGCTTAGCCAGCGGGAGGGCCGCAGATACGCAGTATTTT.

A remark on this clonotype: A read error may account for a junction end that differs from germline. V is TRBV9 and J is TRBJ2-5; D is undetermined. Germline loops: CDR1 SGDLS, CDR2 YYNGEE. The CDR3 loop spans 11 amino acids. The CDR3 reads CASSPGETRYF. The CDR3 DNA follows: TGTGCCAGCAGCCCCGGAGAGACCCGGTACTTC.

This clonotype was counted between two and nine times. An end of the junction does not agree with germline; a read error may underlie this. The gene calls are TRBV12-3 or TRBV12-4 and TRBJ2-1; 10 bases are shared with TRBD2. CDR3 length: 15 residues. The CDR3 DNA sequence: TGTGCCAGCAGTCTAGCGGGAGCGAGTTTCAATGAGCAGTTCTTC. Its translation: CASSLAGASFNEQFF.

This clonotype was detected ten times or more. The chain links TRBV28 to TRBJ2-1; 10 bases are a match to TRBD2. The J segment lost 3 bases and the V segment lost 6 bases, leaving 8 bases of the junction unmatched. The CDR3 sequence is 16 residues long. Germline values: CDR1 MDHEN, CDR2 SYDVKM. The CDR3 is CASRSLAGVIYNEQFF. CDR3 coding DNA: TGTGCCAGCAGATCCCTAGCGGGAGTAATCTACAATGAGCAGTTCTTC.

This clonotype was observed at least ten times. This chain uses TRBV5-1 with TRBJ2-3; D remains unclear. Trimming pared 0 bases from V and 4 bases from J, leaving 9 bases between. CDR1 SGHRS and CDR2 YFSETQ come from the germline V gene. This CDR3 region has 14 residues. Here the CDR3 DNA reads TGCGCCAGCAGCTTGGGCGGAAATCCAGATACGCAGTATTTT. Its translation is CASSLGGNPDTQYF.

This clonotype was detected ten times or more. As DNA, the CDR3 is TGCGCCAGCAGCAAATGGCCCAGCGGGCAGTTCTACGAGCAGTACTTC. It is translated as CASSKWPSGQFYEQYF. The J gene is TRBJ2-7, the V gene TRBV4-1, with D maybe TRBD2 (6 bases). The germline gives CDR1 MGHRA, CDR2 YSYEKL. The CDR3 sequence is 16 residues long. V lost 5 bases to trimming and J lost 3 bases, with 20 bases between them.

The rearrangement joins TRBV20-1 to TRBJ2-1, with TRBD2 identical over 8 bases. The germline V gene has CDR1 DFQATT and CDR2 SNEGSKA (reference sequence). Trimming removed 0 bases from V and 0 bases from J; junction bases left unmatched: 16. This CDR3 comprises 20 residues. The DNA for the CDR3 is TGCAGTGCTAGAGATCCCACTAGCGGTACCCGACGGGGCTCCTACAATGAGCAGTTCTTC. Translating gives CSARDPTSGTRRGSYNEQFF.

This clonotype was recorded at least ten times. This sequence joins TRBV5-1 and TRBJ2-3, with 8 positions matching TRBD1. V shed 4 bases, J shed 1 base, and the junction held 11 bases outside the gene matches. Germline V gene lookup returns CDR1 SGHRS and CDR2 YFSETQ. The CDR3 runs to 17 residues. In DNA form, the CDR3 reads TGCGCCAGCAGCCAGCGCCACGACAGGGGACGCACAGATACGCAGTATTTT. The encoded protein is CASSQRHDRGRTDTQYF.